These 31 T cell receptor beta chains share one sample of origin, sequenced in a study of breast tumors, draining lymph nodes, adjacent tissues. The lymph nodes were axillary draining lymph nodes from breast cancer patients. One entry per CDR3 protein, called by TCRdb with MiXCR from the multiplex PCR reads. The table lists some 110,000 distinct CDR3 sequences, about 30% of them singletons. The sequenced sample consisted of axillary lymph node tissue. All receptors derive from a female donor with breast cancer. Some clones in this sample may be carry-over from other donors' samples.

This chain joins TRBV20-1 and TRBJ2-7; 7 bases align to TRBD2. Germline V gene data show CDR1 as DFQATT and CDR2 as SNEGSKA (reference sequence). The trim removed 0 bases at V and 6 bases at J, leaving 8 bases unmatched. The CDR3 has 14 residues. The chain's CDR3 is CSARDRRTGGEQYF. In DNA form, the CDR3 reads TGCAGTGCTAGAGACCGTCGGACGGGGGGCGAGCAGTACTTC.

Of note for this clonotype: A much more abundant neighbour one base away suggests this may be a read error. The chain has TRBV7-6 and TRBJ2-3; 10 positions match TRBD2. From germline, CDR1 is SGHVS and CDR2 FNYEAQ. There are 18 residues in the CDR3. CDR3 sequence reads: CASSLGRSGRVRTHTQYF. CDR3 nucleotide sequence: TGTGCCAGCAGCCTTGGTCGGAGCGGGAGGGTCCGCACACATACGCAGTATTTT.

In the case of this clonotype: This may be a read error, as it is one base from a much larger clone. V is TRBV20-1 and J is TRBJ2-1; the match to TRBD1 covers 11 bases. From germline, CDR1 is DFQATT and CDR2 SNEGSKA (reference sequence). The CDR3 is 14 amino acids. CDR3: CSARRTGGYTEQFF. The CDR3 DNA follows: TGCAGTGCTAGACGGACAGGGGGCTACACTGAGCAGTTCTTC.

This clonotype has only a few counts. This sequence may be a read error, since a much larger clone differs from it by one base. This chain links TRBV11-1 with TRBJ1-3; no reliable D call. CDR1 and CDR2 (germline): SGHAT, FQDESV (reference sequence). The CDR3 loop spans 13 amino acids. V was clipped by 5 bases and J by 9 bases, with 14 bases between them. CDR3 nucleotides: TGTGCCAGCAGCCCCGATCAGAAGACCACCATATATTTT. It specifies CASSPDQKTTIYF.

V usage is TRBV10-3 and J usage is TRBJ1-5, with 9 bases identical to TRBD1. Germline CDR1 is ENHRY and CDR2 is SYGVKD. The CDR3 covers 14 residues. V shed 8 bases, J shed 5 bases, and the junction held 7 bases outside the gene matches. The CDR3 reads CAISSGQGYQPQHF. Written as DNA, the CDR3 is TGTGCCATCTCTTCGGGACAGGGATATCAGCCCCAGCATTTT.

This clonotype was observed a handful of times. The CDR3 region has the DNA TGTGCCAGCAGTTTCAGTAGCGGGGGGGCCTACAATGAGCAGTTCTTC. It translates to CASSFSSGGAYNEQFF. V usage is TRBV12-3 or TRBV12-4 and J usage is TRBJ2-1, with TRBD2 matching 11 bases. This CDR3 comprises 16 residues. V shed 3 bases, J shed 2 bases, and the junction held 3 bases outside the gene matches.

This clonotype was recorded many times. The V call is TRBV12-3 or TRBV12-4, the J call TRBJ2-2; D tentatively fits TRBD1 or TRBD2 (5 bases each). The CDR3 has 12 residues. V lost 8 bases to trimming and J lost 4 bases, with 8 bases between them. The CDR3 region has the DNA TGTGCCAGCTTGGGACGCACCGGGGAGCTGTTTTTT. It translates to CASLGRTGELFF.

Ten or more counts support this clonotype. The genes are TRBV11-3 and TRBJ2-3; maybe TRBD2 (5 bases). The CDR3 is 13 amino acids. V lost 5 bases, J lost 2 bases, and 8 bases lay in between. Germline CDR1 reads SGHNT; CDR2 reads YENEEA. CDR3 protein: CASSPGITDTQYF. CDR3 nucleotides: TGTGCCAGCAGCCCGGGGATCACAGATACGCAGTATTTT. Complete variable domain (other parts from reference TRBV11-3 and TRBJ2-3): EAGVVQSPRYKIIEKKQPVAFWCNPISGHNTLYWYLQNLGQGPELLIRYENEEAVDDSQLPKDRFSAERLKGVDSTLKIQPAELGDSAVYLCASSPGITDTQYFGPGTRLTVL.

This rearrangement joins TRBV19 to TRBJ1-5, with 12 bases fitting TRBD1. Germline V gene sequence: CDR1 LNHDA, CDR2 SQIVND (reference sequence). V shed 7 bases and J 7 bases; nucleotides not matched to a gene: 8. This CDR3 spans 15 amino acids. CDR3 region: CASTPGQGARQPQHF. CDR3 coding DNA: TGTGCCAGTACTCCGGGACAGGGGGCGCGCCAGCCCCAGCATTTT.

With respect to this clonotype: Being one base from a much bigger clone, this may be a read error. V usage is TRBV11-2 and J usage is TRBJ2-2; 8 positions match TRBD2. Germline CDR1 is SGHAT and CDR2 is FQNNGV. This CDR3 spans 18 amino acids. J lost 6 bases, V lost 0 bases, and 12 bases had no gene match. The CDR3 DNA reads TGTGCCAGCAGCTTAGATCACGGGGGACTAGTCCTCTCCGGGGAGCTGTTTTTT. Residues: CASSLDHGGLVLSGELFF.

This clonotype has a count of ten or more. J is TRBJ2-1 and V is TRBV10-1, with D maybe TRBD2 (6 bases). Germline values: CDR1 WNHNN, CDR2 SYGVQD (reference sequence). CDR3 length equals 14 residues. Trimming cost V 3 bases and J 6 bases, with 12 bases left between them. The CDR3 sequence is CASSDWTKGNEQFF. The CDR3 DNA sequence: TGCGCCAGCAGTGATTGGACTAAGGGCAATGAGCAGTTCTTC.

Many counts were recorded for this clonotype. This rearrangement joins TRBV7-9 to TRBJ2-3; TRBD2 aligns across 7 bases. The germline V gene encodes CDR1 SEHNR and CDR2 FQNEAQ (reference sequence). Trimming cost V 5 bases and J 0 bases; bases outside gene matches: 5. The CDR3 contains 15 residues. CDR3: CASSRGGVSTDTQYF. The DNA for the CDR3 is TGTGCCAGCAGCCGGGGAGGGGTTAGCACAGATACGCAGTATTTT. Complete variable domain (other parts from reference TRBV7-9 and TRBJ2-3): DTGVSQNPRHKITKRGQNVTFRCDPISEHNRLYWYRQTLGQGPEFLTYFQNEAQLEKSRLLSDRFSAERPKGSFSTLEIQRTEQGDSAMYLCASSRGGVSTDTQYFGPGTRLTVL.

This clonotype was seen only a few times. A clone one base away is much larger, so this may be a read error. This chain connects TRBV6-5 to TRBJ1-2, with D uncertain. V was cut by 6 bases and J by 2 bases, with 7 bases left in between. Germline CDR1 and CDR2: MNHEY and SVGAGI. This CDR3 is 12 amino acids long. The CDR3 nucleotides are TGTGCCAGCAGACGGGTGAACTATGGCTACACCTTC. Translation gives CASRRVNYGYTF.

This clonotype has only one observation. The chain links TRBV5-1 to TRBJ1-2; the match to TRBD1 covers 7 bases. This CDR3 contains 15 residues. J lost 8 bases, V lost 5 bases, and 15 bases had no gene match. Germline V gene sequence: CDR1 SGHRS, CDR2 YFSETQ. CDR3 sequence (DNA): TGCGCCAGCAGTTACTCGCCAGGGGGTTCGGGAGGCTACACCTTC. Translation: CASSYSPGGSGGYTF. Filled out from reference TRBV5-1 and TRBJ1-2, the complete variable domain reads KAGVTQTPRYLIKTRGQQVTLSCSPISGHRSVSWYQQTPGQGLQFLFEYFSETQRNKGNFPGRFSGRQFSNSRSEMNVSTLELGDSALYLCASSYSPGGSGGYTFGSGTRLTVV.

At least ten counts were recorded for this clonotype. This chain links TRBV7-9 with TRBJ1-2; unclear D gene. The CDR3 length is 15 residues. The ends were cut back, 9 bases at V and 2 bases at J, with 19 bases in the middle. CDR1 and CDR2 from the germline V gene are SEHNR and FQNEAQ (reference sequence). This chain's CDR3 is CASTPWATENYGYTF. The CDR3, as DNA: TGTGCCAGTACGCCGTGGGCTACGGAAAACTATGGCTACACCTTC.

In this sample, this clonotype turned up many times. The gene calls are TRBV5-1 and TRBJ2-3; 8 nucleotides match TRBD1. This CDR3 has 15 amino acids. Trimming at V came to 0 bases and at J to 6 bases, leaving 6 bases not matched to a gene. From germline, CDR1 is SGHRS and CDR2 YFSETQ. CDR3 in amino acids: CASSLVGRGPDTQYF. The CDR3 DNA follows: TGCGCCAGCAGCTTGGTGGGCAGGGGGCCTGATACGCAGTATTTT.

The sample holds many counts of this clonotype. The chain carries TRBV20-1 and TRBJ1-5, with a weak D call TRBD1 (5 bases). Germline V gene sequence: CDR1 DFQATT, CDR2 SNEGSKA (reference sequence). CDR3 length equals 15 residues. Deletions cut 6 bases from V and 3 bases from J, with 18 bases between. CDR3 loop: CSANRPGRINQPQHF. CDR3 coding DNA: TGCAGTGCAAACCGTCCGGGACGTATCAATCAGCCCCAGCATTTT.

There are many counts of this clonotype. This chain links TRBV20-1 with TRBJ1-4; D is unresolved. The CDR3 loop spans 16 amino acids. Deletions cut 5 bases from V and 6 bases from J, with 22 bases between. Germline loops: CDR1 DFQATT, CDR2 SNEGSKA (reference sequence). The CDR3 DNA reads as TGCAGTGCTGAGCTTCCCCGGTGGGAGTACGATGAAAAACTGTTTTTT. It translates to CSAELPRWEYDEKLFF.

For the CDR3, the DNA is TGTGCCAACAGCGGACTACATTCCGGCTCGATTGGGTACGAGCAGTACTTC. It is translated as CANSGLHSGSIGYEQYF. The chain carries TRBV19 and TRBJ2-7, with D possibly TRBD2 on 6 matching bases. V was trimmed by 10 bases and J by 4 bases, leaving 29 bases between them. Germline CDR1 is LNHDA and CDR2 is SQIVND (reference sequence). The CDR3 consists of 17 residues.

This clonotype came up many times. For the CDR3, the DNA is TGTGCTTGGGCGGGTAACCAAGAGACCCAGTACTTC. Its translation: CAWAGNQETQYF. The chain joins TRBV7-9 to TRBJ2-5; possibly TRBD2 for D (5 bases). Germline loops: CDR1 SEHNR, CDR2 FQNEAQ (reference sequence). The CDR3 has 12 residues.

This clonotype was seen many times. This chain connects TRBV6-5 to TRBJ1-6, with D perhaps TRBD1 (5 bases). The CDR3 covers 15 residues. V lost 2 bases and J 3 bases, leaving 8 bases between the germline ends. Germline V gene sequence: CDR1 MNHEY, CDR2 SVGAGI. The CDR3 loop is CASSYRQGYNSPLHF. The CDR3 DNA reads as TGTGCCAGCAGTTACCGTCAGGGCTATAATTCACCCCTCCACTTT.

Concerning this clonotype itself: Since a much larger clone is just one base distant, this may be a read error. The V and J genes are TRBV6-1 and TRBJ2-1, with no clear D. The CDR3 is 11 residues long. Trimming pared 8 bases from V and 6 bases from J, leaving 8 bases between. Germline V gene sequence: CDR1 MNHNS, CDR2 SASEGT. CDR3 loop: CASGHFNEQFF. The CDR3 DNA sequence: TGTGCCAGCGGGCACTTCAATGAGCAGTTCTTC.

This clonotype came up many times. The gene calls are TRBV29-1 and TRBJ1-4, with TRBD1 identical over 8 bases. The ends lost 3 bases at V and 7 bases at J; junction bases unmatched: 10. CDR1 is SQVTM and CDR2 is ANQGSEA in the germline V gene. The CDR3 runs to 15 residues. The CDR3 is CSVDSGYGTGEKLFF. The CDR3 DNA follows: TGCAGCGTTGATAGCGGGTACGGGACAGGTGAAAAACTGTTTTTT.

As concerns this clonotype: The conserved phenylalanine or tryptophan normally closing the CDR3 is absent here, so this likely arose from a read error. CDR3: CTSSSDTYGYTL. CDR3 DNA: TGTACCAGCAGCTCGGACACCTATGGCTACACCCTC. The chain carries TRBV7-3 and TRBJ1-2; tentative D call: TRBD1 (5 bases). The length of the CDR3 is 12 residues. Per germline, CDR1 SGHTA and CDR2 FQGTGA.

In its sample, this clonotype was seen many times. A read error may explain this, as a much larger clone is one base away. The J gene is TRBJ2-5, the V gene TRBV20-1; D is possibly TRBD2 (6 bases). The CDR3 contains 12 residues. The V gene's germline CDR1 is DFQATT and CDR2 SNEGSKA (reference sequence). CDR3 bases: TGCAGTGCGGACTACGGGGGAGAGACCCCGTACTTC. It codes for CSADYGGETPYF.

The sample holds many counts of this clonotype. This chain links TRBV20-1 with TRBJ2-7; D remains ambiguous. Germline V gene lookup returns CDR1 DFQATT and CDR2 SNEGSKA (reference sequence). The germline V and J ends were trimmed by 0 bases and 1 base, with 13 bases remaining between them. CDR3 length: 15 residues. The CDR3 region has the DNA TGCAGTGCTAGAGACTTCTTTGAGGTTTCCTACGAGCAGTACTTC. This translates into CSARDFFEVSYEQYF.

Only a few counts were recorded for this clonotype. A much larger clone is a single base away; this may be a read error. The chain combines TRBV4-3 with TRBJ1-2; D is uncertain. CDR1 is LGHNA and CDR2 is YSLEER in the germline V gene. CDR3 length equals 14 residues. Trimming shortened V by 2 bases and J by 3 bases, and 10 bases separated the two germline ends. CDR3 amino acids: CASSQTGIHYGYTF. CDR3 DNA sequence: TGCGCCAGCAGCCAAACCGGGATCCACTATGGCTACACCTTC.

In this sample, this clonotype turned up many times. The V and J genes are TRBV20-1 and TRBJ2-7; no reliable D call. The CDR3 is 11 amino acids. CDR1 DFQATT and CDR2 SNEGSKA come from the germline V gene (reference sequence). V lost 6 bases and J lost 3, with 9 bases in between. CDR3 sequence reads: CSAIAIYEQYF. CDR3 sequence (DNA): TGCAGTGCAATTGCGATCTACGAGCAGTACTTC.

This clonotype was counted many times. The V and J genes are TRBV6-1 and TRBJ1-3; the match to TRBD1 covers 9 bases. V lost 6 bases to trimming and J lost 3 bases; unmatched junction nucleotides: 15. The V gene's germline CDR1 is MNHNS and CDR2 SASEGT. CDR3 size: 18 residues. The CDR3 reads CASRPGTGSSRYGNTIYF. The CDR3 DNA follows: TGTGCCAGCAGACCCGGGACAGGGTCCTCTCGGTATGGAAACACCATATATTTT.

This clonotype was counted a few times. The J gene is TRBJ1-6, the V gene TRBV7-2, with D perhaps TRBD1 (5 bases). Germline V lookup: CDR1 SGHTA, CDR2 FQGNSA. The ends were cut back, 2 bases at V and 14 bases at J, with 10 bases in the middle. This CDR3 contains 12 residues. The CDR3 region is CASSLTGVTLHF. The DNA of the CDR3 is TGTGCCAGCAGCTTAACGGGGGTTACCCTCCACTTT.

This clonotype has only one observation. This sequence may be a read error, since a much larger clone differs from it by one base. The chain recombines TRBV20-1 with TRBJ2-1; 7 nucleotides agree with TRBD2. The CDR3 has 14 residues. The germline V gene encodes CDR1 DFQATT and CDR2 SNEGSKA (reference sequence). The chain's CDR3 is CSAQLALSYTEQIF. The CDR3 DNA sequence: TGCAGTGCCCAACTAGCGCTCTCCTACACTGAGCAGATCTTC.